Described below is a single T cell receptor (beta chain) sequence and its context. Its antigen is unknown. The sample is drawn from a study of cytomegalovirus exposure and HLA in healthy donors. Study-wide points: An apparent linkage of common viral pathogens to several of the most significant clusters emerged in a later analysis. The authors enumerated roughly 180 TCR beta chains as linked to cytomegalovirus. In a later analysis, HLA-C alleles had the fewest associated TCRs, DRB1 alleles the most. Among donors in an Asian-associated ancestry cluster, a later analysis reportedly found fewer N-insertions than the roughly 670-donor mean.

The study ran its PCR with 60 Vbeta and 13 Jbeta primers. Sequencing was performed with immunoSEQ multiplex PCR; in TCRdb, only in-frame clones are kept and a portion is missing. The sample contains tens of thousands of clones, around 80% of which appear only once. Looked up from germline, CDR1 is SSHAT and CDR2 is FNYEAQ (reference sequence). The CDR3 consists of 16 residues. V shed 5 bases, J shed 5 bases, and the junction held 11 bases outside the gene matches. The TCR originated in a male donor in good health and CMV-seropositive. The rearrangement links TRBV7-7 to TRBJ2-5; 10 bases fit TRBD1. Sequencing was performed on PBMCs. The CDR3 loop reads CASSAVGTGVSETQYF. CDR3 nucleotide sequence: TGTGCCAGCAGCGCTGTGGGGACAGGGGTATCGGAGACCCAGTACTTC.